The T cell receptor (beta chain) under discussion was sequenced for a study of Ad26.COV2.S vaccination and SARS-CoV-2 variants. Details on this clone: Its antigen remains unidentified.

Treatment reported: around 19 received Ad26.COV2.S at low or high dose, single or two shots; about five received placebo; per-sample allocation not given. The study sampled participants on day 63 after the first vaccine or placebo injection. The CDR3 runs to 16 residues. TCRdb's table, derived via immunoSEQ multiplex PCR, lists solely in-frame clones and lacks some. The profile covers about 480,000 clones, with approximately 90% appearing a single time and around 13% taken by the ten largest. Study-wide findings and caveats: A substantial breadth of spike-specific CD8+ and CD4+ T cell responses after vaccination has been reported.

The sample in question was peripheral blood, obtained in a trial of Ad26.COV2.S vaccine versus placebo. The TCR comes from a person aged 18-60 years who received the Ad26.COV2.S COVID-19 vaccine or a placebo. The J gene is TRBJ2-1, the V gene TRBV21-1; TRBD1 is the table's D call and was not checked against the DNA. TRBV21-1 counts as a pseudogene. CDR3 in DNA: TGTGCCAGCAGCAAAAGGGGACAGAGCTCCTACAATGAGCAGTTCTTC. Translated: CASSKRGQSSYNEQFF.